Below, one T cell receptor beta chain is given with its context. Its antigen is undetermined. Single viable CD3+CD4+CD8-CD45RO+ cells were sorted as the memory CD4+ T cells. CD4+ T cells were isolated by positive magnetic selection. Clones were read by immunoSEQ multiplex PCR, and TCRdb kept only the in-frame ones, dropping some. The data hold 35,000 to 50,000 clones, with roughly three quarters observed a single time. The data were obtained in a study of memory CD4+ T cells and cytomegalovirus serostatus. The wider study: This sample comes from healthy Belgian adults, under 10 CMV seropositive, 24 seronegative. Study-wide points: About 40% of the roughly 160 known CMV-associated TCRbeta sequences appeared in CD4+ memory.

The CDR3 is 14 residues long. V lost 7 bases and J lost 6; bases outside the gene matches: 9. Germline CDR1 reads LNHDA; CDR2 reads SQIVND (reference sequence). This clonotype originated in an adult in good health and CMV-seronegative. The specimen sequenced was memory CD4+ T cells from blood. The chain employs TRBV19 and TRBJ1-2; 9 bases align to TRBD1. The CDR3 DNA is TGTGCCAGTACCCTGACAGGGGGTTTGGATGGCTACACCTTC. Protein product: CASTLTGGLDGYTF. Full variable domain (missing parts from reference TRBV19 and TRBJ1-2): DGGITQSPKYLFRKEGQNVTLSCEQNLNHDAMYWYRQDPGQGLRLIYYSQIVNDFQKGDIAEGYSVSREKKESFPLTVTSAQKNPTAFYLCASTLTGGLDGYTFGSGTRLTVV.